Below, 23 T cell receptor beta chains from the same sample are listed, as sequenced in a study of blood T cell repertoires in COVID-19. Here immunoSEQ multiplex PCR was the method, and the copy in TCRdb shows in-frame clones only, minus some. The repertoire includes about 150,000 clones, 87% of them detected once, and approximately 6.5% sits in the top ten. Specimen: peripheral blood. The receptors derive from a man older than 75 with acute or convalescent COVID-19.

As regards this clone: Other nucleotide sequences in the sample specify the same CDR3. The chain recombines TRBV18 with TRBJ1-1; perhaps TRBD1 as D (6 bases). V was pared by 4 bases and J by 1 base, with 7 bases between. This CDR3 has 13 residues. Germline CDR1 reads KGHSH; CDR2 reads LQKENI. In DNA form, the CDR3 reads TGTGCCAGCTCACAACAGGGGAACACTGAAGCTTTCTTT. It is translated as CASSQQGNTEAFF.

The chain carries TRBV18 and TRBJ1-2, with D possibly matching TRBD1 (6 bases). Germline lookup yields CDR1 KGHSH and CDR2 LQKENI. This CDR3 spans 14 amino acids. The V end was cut by 0 bases, the J end by 7 bases, with 12 bases between. Here the CDR3 reads CASSPPADRLGYTF. Written as DNA, the CDR3 is TGTGCCAGCTCACCACCTGCCGACAGGCTTGGCTACACCTTC.

The table lists this clone with a few counts. V is TRBV28 and J is TRBJ2-2; 10 positions match TRBD2. Germline assignment: CDR1 MDHEN and CDR2 SYDVKM. After removal of 2 bases from V and 5 bases from J, the junction contained 8 bases not matched to a gene. CDR3 length: 17 amino acids. The CDR3 DNA reads TGTGCCAGCAGTTTAAGTGGTAGCGGGGGGCGGACCGGGGAGCTGTTTTTT. It translates to CASSLSGSGGRTGELFF.

The genes are TRBV9 and TRBJ2-2; D perhaps matches TRBD1 (6 bases). The germline V gene has CDR1 SGDLS and CDR2 YYNGEE. V lost 0 bases, J lost 4 bases, and 13 bases lay in between. The length of the CDR3 is 16 residues. CDR3 sequence (DNA): TGTGCCAGCAGCGTAGCTTCAGGGGCCTTCACCGGGGAGCTGTTTTTT. It translates to CASSVASGAFTGELFF.

DNA for the CDR3: TGTGCCAGCAGCGTAGCACAGGCTGACAATGAGCAGTTCTTC. It yields the protein CASSVAQADNEQFF. The rearrangement joins TRBV9 to TRBJ2-1; tentatively, D is TRBD1 (5 bases). Germline assignment: CDR1 SGDLS and CDR2 YYNGEE. V lost 0 bases, J lost 5 bases, and 9 bases lay in between. The CDR3 is 14 amino acids.

In DNA, the CDR3 is TGTGCCAGTAGTATAGCAGCGGGAGAGTACAATGAGCAGTTCTTC. Its translation is CASSIAAGEYNEQFF. V is TRBV19 and J is TRBJ2-1; 8 bases line up with TRBD2. Germline values: CDR1 LNHDA, CDR2 SQIVND (reference sequence). J lost 4 bases, V lost 1 base, and 3 bases had no gene match. CDR3 length equals 15 residues.

V is TRBV2 and J is TRBJ2-7; no reliable D call. V was cut by 7 bases and J by 2 bases, with 15 bases left in between. This CDR3 is 14 amino acids long. CDR1 SNHLY and CDR2 FYNNEI come from the germline V gene. The CDR3 region is CASIPGPSTYEQYF. DNA of the CDR3: TGTGCCAGCATACCGGGTCCCTCTACCTACGAGCAGTACTTC.

The V gene is TRBV12-3 or TRBV12-4, the J gene TRBJ1-2, with TRBD1 identical over 7 bases. Trimming at V came to 7 bases and at J to 7 bases, leaving 6 bases not matched to a gene. The CDR3 loop spans 12 amino acids. CDR3: CASTEGASGYTF. The CDR3 coding sequence is TGTGCCAGCACGGAGGGGGCAAGTGGCTACACCTTC.

V and J are TRBV19 and TRBJ1-3, with D possibly being TRBD1 (6 bases). This CDR3 region has 14 residues. Germline CDR1 LNHDA, CDR2 SQIVND (reference sequence). V was shortened by 9 bases and J by 0 bases, with 12 bases between the two germline ends. CDR3 in amino acids: CASGTPSSGNTIYF. Here the CDR3 DNA reads TGTGCCAGCGGGACACCGAGCTCTGGAAACACCATATATTTT.

V usage is TRBV4-1 and J usage is TRBJ1-3; D ambiguous. Germline lookup yields CDR1 MGHRA and CDR2 YSYEKL. CDR3 length: 16 residues. The V end lost 1 base, the J end lost 1 base, and 11 bases lay between the germline ends. The CDR3 sequence: CASSQVPGVSGNTIYF. The DNA for the CDR3 is TGCGCCAGCAGCCAAGTTCCGGGTGTTTCTGGAAACACCATATATTTT.

The chain uses TRBV28 and TRBJ1-2; no definite D call. The V gene lost 6 bases and the J gene lost 4 bases, with 12 bases spanning the gap. There are 13 residues in the CDR3. From germline, CDR1 is MDHEN and CDR2 SYDVKM. The CDR3 sequence: CASSFSQSYGYTF. In DNA, the CDR3 is TGTGCCAGCAGCTTCTCACAGAGCTATGGCTACACCTTC.

V and J are TRBV28 and TRBJ2-7, with a tentative D call TRBD1 (6 bases). The CDR3 sequence is 17 residues long. Germline CDR1 reads MDHEN; CDR2 reads SYDVKM. V lost 2 bases to trimming and J lost 4 bases, with 21 bases between them. This CDR3 is CASSLEGTRHRGYEQYF. The CDR3 coding sequence is TGTGCCAGCAGTTTAGAGGGGACACGCCATAGGGGGTACGAGCAGTACTTC.

The genes are TRBV19 and TRBJ2-2, with 7 bases that match TRBD1. This CDR3 contains 16 residues. The junction had 9 bases not matched to a gene; V was cut back by 8 bases and J by 0 bases. Germline values: CDR1 LNHDA, CDR2 SQIVND (reference sequence). CDR3 loop: CASHTPGTANTGELFF. The CDR3 DNA reads as TGTGCCAGTCACACCCCCGGGACAGCGAACACCGGGGAGCTGTTTTTT.

V is TRBV5-4 and J is TRBJ2-2; TRBD2 might be the D (5 bases). V lost 0 bases and J 0 bases, leaving 12 bases between the germline ends. Germline V gives CDR1 SGHNT, CDR2 YYREEE (reference sequence). CDR3 length equals 17 residues. CDR3 sequence: CASSLGGGQTNTGELFF. For the CDR3, the DNA is TGTGCCAGCAGCTTGGGAGGAGGTCAAACGAACACCGGGGAGCTGTTTTTT. Variable domain in full (rest from reference TRBV5-4 and TRBJ2-2): ETGVTQSPTHLIKTRGQQVTLRCSSQSGHNTVSWYQQALGQGPQFIFQYYREEENGRGNFPPRFSGLQFPNYSSELNVNALELDDSALYLCASSLGGGQTNTGELFFGEGSRLTVL.

This sequence joins TRBV10-3 and TRBJ1-4; no clear D. CDR1 is ENHRY, CDR2 SYGVKD, per germline. V dropped 2 bases and J dropped 8 bases, with 6 bases sitting between them. This CDR3 is 12 amino acids long. Here the CDR3 reads CAISEREEKLFF. DNA of the CDR3: TGTGCCATCAGTGAGAGGGAGGAAAAACTGTTTTTT.

The gene calls are TRBV5-1 and TRBJ2-3, with 13 bases fitting TRBD2. Germline CDR1 SGHRS, CDR2 YFSETQ. The CDR3 is 19 amino acids. Germline trimming cut 4 bases from V and 2 bases from J; bases unmatched to any gene: 13. The CDR3 DNA is TGCGCCAGCAGCCCCTGGACTAGCGGGAGCTTATGGGTCACAGATACGCAGTATTTT. This sequence encodes CASSPWTSGSLWVTDTQYF.

The chain employs TRBV3-1 (or the pseudogene TRBV3-2) and TRBJ2-7; D not certain. The germline V and J ends were trimmed by 2 bases and 7 bases, with 9 bases remaining between them. Germline CDR1 is LGHDT and CDR2 is YNNKEL (reference sequence). CDR3 size: 12 residues. In DNA form, the CDR3 reads TGTGCCAGCAGCCAATACGGTTTAGAGCAGTACTTC. This gives the protein CASSQYGLEQYF.

The J gene is TRBJ2-6, the V gene TRBV5-1; TRBD2 is a possible D gene (6 bases). CDR1 is SGHRS and CDR2 is YFSETQ in the germline V gene. V gave up 7 bases and J gave up 4 bases, with 12 bases separating them. This CDR3 spans 14 amino acids. CDR3 amino acids: CASAQGGGANVLTF. CDR3 coding DNA: TGCGCCAGCGCCCAGGGAGGCGGGGCCAACGTCCTGACTTTC.

J is TRBJ1-2 and V is TRBV5-1; D is undetermined. Germline V gene lookup returns CDR1 SGHRS and CDR2 YFSETQ. CDR3 length equals 13 residues. V dropped 0 bases and J dropped 8 bases, with 11 bases sitting between them. The CDR3 coding sequence is TGCGCCAGCAGCTTGGACTCAGCGAGGGGCTACACCTTC. Translating it yields CASSLDSARGYTF.

This clone was seen once. The chain joins TRBV2 to TRBJ2-5, with TRBD2 identical over 7 bases. From germline, CDR1 is SNHLY and CDR2 FYNNEI. Trimming took 6 bases from V and 3 from J; bases not matched to a gene: 4. The CDR3 is made up of 13 amino acids. Here the CDR3 DNA reads TGTGCCAGCAGGCCGGGACTAAAAGAGACCCAGTACTTC. Translated: CASRPGLKETQYF.

The rearrangement joins TRBV29-1 to TRBJ2-1, with 9 bases lining up with TRBD2. Germline values: CDR1 SQVTM, CDR2 ANQGSEA. Trimming took 6 bases from V and 7 from J; bases not matched to a gene: 7. The CDR3 spans 13 residues. CDR3 amino acids: CSVTSGGGNEQFF. CDR3 nucleotides: TGCAGCGTGACTAGCGGAGGGGGGAATGAGCAGTTCTTC.

The rearrangement uses TRBV9 and TRBJ2-2, with TRBD2 identical over 7 bases. Germline V CDR1 and CDR2: SGDLS, YYNGEE. The CDR3 runs to 16 residues. V lost 0 bases to trimming and J lost 4 bases; unmatched junction nucleotides: 6. The CDR3 bases are TGTGCCAGCAGCGTAGTAATGGGAGGGAGCACCGGGGAGCTGTTTTTT. Protein product: CASSVVMGGSTGELFF.

The rearrangement joins TRBV28 to TRBJ2-7, with TRBD2 matching 10 bases. This CDR3 contains 15 residues. The trim removed 5 bases at V and 1 base at J, leaving 5 bases unmatched. Germline V lookup: CDR1 MDHEN, CDR2 SYDVKM. The CDR3 loop reads CASSPLAGASYEQYF. The CDR3, as DNA: TGTGCCAGCAGTCCCCTAGCGGGAGCTTCCTACGAGCAGTACTTC.